This TCR beta chain stems from a study of early T cells in non-severe SARS-CoV-2 infection. Each CDR3 protein gets one entry after TCRdb re-called the 5' RACE reads with MiXCR. The repertoire holds more than 25,000 distinct CDR3 sequences, with 8.5% to 10% as singletons. The V gene's germline CDR1 is ENHRY and CDR2 SYGVKD. This CDR3 is 16 amino acids long. Unmatched junction bases numbered 8, after V lost 3 bases and J lost 7 bases. The V gene is TRBV10-3, the J gene TRBJ2-1; 11 bases match TRBD2. Sequenced material: whole blood. The receptor comes from an adult who was a healthcare worker with PCR-confirmed SARS-CoV-2 infection or an uninfected control (not recorded which). CDR3 in amino acids: CAISDPLAGGHNEQFF. The CDR3 nucleotides read TGTGCCATCAGTGATCCGCTAGCGGGGGGCCATAATGAGCAGTTCTTC.